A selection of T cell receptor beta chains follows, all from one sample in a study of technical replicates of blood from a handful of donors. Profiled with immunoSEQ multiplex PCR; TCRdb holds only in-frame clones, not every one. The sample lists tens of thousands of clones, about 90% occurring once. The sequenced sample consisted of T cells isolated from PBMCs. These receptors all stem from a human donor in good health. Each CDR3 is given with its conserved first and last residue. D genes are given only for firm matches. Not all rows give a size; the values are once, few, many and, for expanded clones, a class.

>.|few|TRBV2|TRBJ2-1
CASSEEDQSFREQFF
TGTGCCAGCAGTGAGGAGGACCAGAGCTTTAGGGAGCAGTTCTTC
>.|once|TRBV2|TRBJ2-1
CASSGLRGSNEQFF
TGTGCCAGCAGCGGTTTAAGGGGGTCCAATGAGCAGTTCTTC
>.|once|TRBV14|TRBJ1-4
CASSQPPGRTNEKLFF
TGTGCCAGCAGCCAGCCCCCAGGGCGAACTAATGAAAAACTGTTTTTT
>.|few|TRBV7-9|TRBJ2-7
CASSRTYEQYF
TGTGCCAGCAGCCGTACTTACGAGCAGTACTTC
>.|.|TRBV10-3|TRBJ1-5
CAIRDTNQPQHF
TGTGCCATCAGGGACACCAATCAGCCCCAGCATTTT
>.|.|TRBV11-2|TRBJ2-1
CASSSNNEQFF
TGTGCCAGCAGCTCTAACAATGAGCAGTTCTTC
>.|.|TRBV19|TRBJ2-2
CASSIRGGNTGELFF
TGTGCCAGTAGTATAAGAGGCGGGAACACCGGGGAGCTGTTTTTT
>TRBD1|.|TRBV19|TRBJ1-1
CASSFTGGRTEAFF
TGTGCCAGTAGTTTCACAGGGGGAAGGACTGAAGCTTTCTTT
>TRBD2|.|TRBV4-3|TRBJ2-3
CASSQGLAGGSDTQYF
TGCGCCAGCAGCCAAGGGCTAGCGGGAGGGTCAGATACGCAGTATTTT
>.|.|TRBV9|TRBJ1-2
CASSVEGVAGYTF
TGTGCCAGCAGCGTAGAAGGGGTCGCAGGCTACACCTTC
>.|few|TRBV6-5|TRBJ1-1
CASSYIGPGGRTEAFF
TGTGCCAGCAGTTATATAGGCCCCGGGGGTAGAACTGAAGCTTTCTTT
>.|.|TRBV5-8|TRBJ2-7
CASSAGSNSYEQYF
TGTGCCAGCAGCGCGGGCAGCAATTCCTACGAGCAGTACTTC
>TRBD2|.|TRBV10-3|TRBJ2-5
CAISGGGLQTQYF
TGTGCCATCAGTGGGGGGGGACTACAGACCCAGTACTTC
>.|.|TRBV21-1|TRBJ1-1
CASSKNQEERVNTEAFF
TGTGCCAGCAGCAAAAATCAGGAGGAACGGGTGAACACTGAAGCTTTCTTT
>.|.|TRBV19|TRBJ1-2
CASSSDTPNYGYTF
TGTGCCAGTAGTTCCGACACGCCCAACTATGGCTACACCTTC
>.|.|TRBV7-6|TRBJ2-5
CASSLTQGLRDQYF
TGTGCCAGCAGCTTAACACAGGGTTTGAGGGACCAGTACTTC
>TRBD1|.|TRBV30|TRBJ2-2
CAWSVLDRGPSGYPNTGELFF
TGTGCCTGGAGTGTACTGGACAGGGGACCTAGCGGCTACCCGAACACCGGGGAGCTGTTTTTT
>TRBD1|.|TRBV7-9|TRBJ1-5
CASSSSRQGLNQPQHF
TGTGCCAGCAGCTCCAGTCGACAGGGGCTCAATCAGCCCCAGCATTTT
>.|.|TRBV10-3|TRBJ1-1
CAITGVGTEAFF
TGTGCCATCACGGGGGTGGGCACTGAAGCTTTCTTT
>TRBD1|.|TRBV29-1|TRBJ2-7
CSVWTGLDEQYF
TGCAGCGTTTGGACAGGGTTGGACGAGCAGTACTTC
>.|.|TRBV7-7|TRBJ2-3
CASSPAVADTQYF
TGTGCTAGCAGCCCGGCGGTAGCGGATACGCAGTATTTT
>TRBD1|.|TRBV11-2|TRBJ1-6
CASSGQVESPLHF
TGTGCCAGTTCCGGACAGGTCGAGTCACCCCTCCACTTT
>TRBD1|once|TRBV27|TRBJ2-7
CASSPDRAAEQYF
TGTGCCAGCAGTCCGGACAGGGCTGCGGAGCAGTACTTC
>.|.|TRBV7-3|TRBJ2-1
CASSLGTPVHNEQFF
TGTGCCAGCAGCTTAGGGACTCCAGTCCACAATGAGCAGTTCTTC
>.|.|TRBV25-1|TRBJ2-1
CASSGYTGTRYNEQFF
TGTGCCAGCAGTGGATACACCGGGACTCGCTACAATGAGCAGTTCTTC
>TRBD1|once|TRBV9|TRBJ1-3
CASSVTLRGGAGPGNTIYF
TGTGCCAGCAGCGTCACTCTCAGAGGGGGCGCAGGTCCTGGAAACACCATATATTTT
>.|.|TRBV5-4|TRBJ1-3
CASSERGGNTIYF
TGTGCCAGCAGCGAAAGAGGTGGAAACACCATATATTTT
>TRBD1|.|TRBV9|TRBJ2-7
CASSITGGDYEQYF
TGTGCCAGCAGCATTACAGGGGGCGACTACGAGCAGTACTTC
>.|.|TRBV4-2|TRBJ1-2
CASSQETGVDGYTF
TGTGCCAGCAGCCAGGAGACAGGCGTCGATGGCTACACCTTC
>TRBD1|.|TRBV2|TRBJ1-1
CARQRGQLNTEAFF
TGTGCCAGACAGAGGGGACAGTTGAACACTGAAGCTTTCTTT
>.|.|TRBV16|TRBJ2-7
CASSQYRGAREQYF
TGTGCCAGCAGCCAATACCGGGGGGCACGGGAGCAGTACTTC
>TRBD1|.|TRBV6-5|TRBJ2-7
CAILGTGWLYEQYF
TGTGCCATCCTGGGGACAGGGTGGCTCTACGAGCAGTACTTC
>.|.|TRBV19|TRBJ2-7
CASSIAGVTYEQYF
TGTGCCAGTAGTATAGCGGGAGTAACCTACGAGCAGTACTTC
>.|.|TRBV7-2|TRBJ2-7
CASSLVGPNYEQYF
TGTGCCAGCAGCTTAGTTGGCCCCAACTACGAGCAGTACTTC
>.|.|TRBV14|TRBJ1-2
CASSPTGKGVYGYTF
TGTGCCAGCAGCCCCACGGGGAAAGGAGTCTATGGCTACACCTTC
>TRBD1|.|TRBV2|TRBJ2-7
CASSEAVYRGSEQYF
TGTGCCAGCAGTGAAGCGGTGTACAGGGGGTCTGAGCAGTACTTC
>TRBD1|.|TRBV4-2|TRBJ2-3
CASSQDNWDRGGTDTQYF
TGTGCCAGCAGCCAAGATAATTGGGACAGGGGGGGCACAGATACGCAGTATTTT
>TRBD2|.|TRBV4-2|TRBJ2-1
CASSQAGLAVNEQFF
TGTGCCAGCAGCCAAGCGGGACTAGCGGTAAATGAGCAGTTCTTC
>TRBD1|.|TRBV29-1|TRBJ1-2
CSFMGQGNYGYTF
TGCAGCTTCATGGGACAGGGTAACTATGGCTACACCTTC
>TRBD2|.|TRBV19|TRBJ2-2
CASNLSGGGELFF
TGTGCCAGTAATTTGTCGGGAGGGGGGGAGCTGTTTTTT
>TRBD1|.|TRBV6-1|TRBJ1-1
CASSAIQGADTEAFF
TGTGCCAGCAGTGCAATACAGGGGGCAGACACTGAAGCTTTCTTT
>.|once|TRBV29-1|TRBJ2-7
CSVEKERTGIGEQYF
TGCAGCGTTGAAAAAGAGCGTACAGGGATAGGAGAGCAGTACTTC
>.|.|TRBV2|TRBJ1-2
CASSEKGAGSSGYTF
TGTGCCAGCAGTGAAAAAGGGGCCGGTTCTAGTGGCTACACCTTC
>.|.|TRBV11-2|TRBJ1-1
CASSLERAQGGVEAFF
TGTGCCAGCAGCTTAGAAAGGGCACAGGGTGGTGTTGAAGCTTTCTTT
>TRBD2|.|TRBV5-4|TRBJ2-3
CASSVTAGTISTDTQYF
TGTGCCAGCAGCGTAACAGCCGGGACTATCTCCACAGATACGCAGTATTTT
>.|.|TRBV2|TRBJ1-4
CASSDGGYNEKLFF
TGTGCCAGCAGTGACGGGGGTTATAATGAAAAACTGTTTTTT
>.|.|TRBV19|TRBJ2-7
CASSSIAGLASGEQYF
TGTGCCAGTAGTTCGATTGCGGGATTGGCCTCGGGAGAGCAGTACTTC
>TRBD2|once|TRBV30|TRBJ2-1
CAWSQRDLNNEQFF
TGTGCCTGGAGCCAGCGGGACCTAAACAATGAGCAGTTCTTC
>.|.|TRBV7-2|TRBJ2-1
CASSLGYRSSYNEQFF
TGTGCCAGCAGCTTAGGTTACAGAAGCTCCTACAATGAGCAGTTCTTC